The 29 T cell receptor beta chains presented below share a single source sample, sequenced in a study of vaccination effects on CD4 cells after COVID-19. The data were produced by immunoSEQ multiplex PCR, yet TCRdb's version contains in-frame clones alone and is incomplete. The sample consists of tens of thousands of clones, around 70% of them appearing once. These receptors' targets are unknown. Under the ViraFEST assay, PBMC were stimulated with viral peptide pools so that antigen-specific CD4+ T cells expanded. Sequencing was performed afterwards. Upon completion of 10 to 11 days in culture, CD4+ T cells were isolated. The study found no prior SARS-CoV-2 infection in the vaccine recipients, who tested negative for nucleocapsid antibodies. Sample: CD4+ T cells from PBMCs cultured with SARS-CoV-2 spike peptides, taken before COVID-19 vaccination. The source is a human donor who received a COVID-19 vaccine.

This chain uses TRBV6-1 with TRBJ2-7; 14 nucleotides agree with TRBD2. This CDR3 is built from 19 residues. Per germline, CDR1 MNHNS and CDR2 SASEGT. Losses at the gene ends were 8 bases for V and 0 bases for J; bases not matched to a gene: 15. The CDR3 DNA reads as TGTGCCAGCGGTGTCCCTCCCGGACTAGCGGGGGGACACTCCTACGAGCAGTACTTC. Translating gives CASGVPPGLAGGHSYEQYF.

This clone was found once. The CDR3 sequence: CASSLDREASTEAFF. The CDR3 bases are TGCGCCAGCAGCTTGGACCGGGAGGCGAGCACTGAAGCTTTCTTT. The chain combines TRBV5-1 with TRBJ1-1; D is undetermined. CDR1 and CDR2 from the germline V gene are SGHRS and YFSETQ. The CDR3 covers 15 residues. The V and J ends lost 0 bases and 4 bases respectively, with 13 bases between them.

This chain's CDR3 is CASSEGVMNYGYTF. The CDR3 nucleotides read TGTGCCAGCAGTGAAGGGGTAATGAACTATGGCTACACCTTC. The rearrangement uses TRBV2 and TRBJ1-2, with D unresolved. V dropped 1 base and J dropped 2 bases, with 8 bases sitting between them. Germline CDR1 and CDR2: SNHLY and FYNNEI. This CDR3 comprises 14 residues. The full variable domain, rest sourced from reference TRBV2 and TRBJ1-2, is EPEVTQTPSHQVTQMGQEVILRCVPISNHLYFYWYRQILGQKVEFLVSFYNNEISEKSEIFDDQFSVERPDGSNFTLKIRSTKLEDSAMYFCASSEGVMNYGYTFGSGTRLTVV.

The CDR3 nucleotides read TGTGCCAGTAGTATGACAAGGGGTGCTGAAAAACTGTTTTTT. It specifies CASSMTRGAEKLFF. This chain links TRBV19 with TRBJ1-4; weak D call: TRBD1 (5 bases). Germline assignment: CDR1 LNHDA and CDR2 SQIVND (reference sequence). The CDR3 length is 14 residues. V was trimmed by 3 bases and J by 7 bases, leaving 12 bases between them.

The gene calls are TRBV28 and TRBJ1-2, with TRBD1 matching over 10 bases. Unmatched junction bases numbered 11, after V lost 3 bases and J lost 7 bases. Germline lookup yields CDR1 MDHEN and CDR2 SYDVKM. CDR3 length equals 16 residues. This CDR3 reads CASSLPGTGAYGGYTF. CDR3 nucleotides: TGTGCCAGCAGTTTGCCCGGGACAGGGGCCTACGGTGGCTACACCTTC.

J is TRBJ2-7 and V is TRBV5-1; the D gene could be TRBD1 or TRBD2 (5 bases each). CDR3 size: 15 residues. CDR1 SGHRS and CDR2 YFSETQ come from the germline V gene. V was cut by 0 bases and J by 3 bases, with 13 bases left in between. The CDR3 DNA is TGCGCCAGCAGCTTGGTGGGGGTATCAGTCTACGAGCAGTACTTC. Encoded protein: CASSLVGVSVYEQYF.

The chain links TRBV6-5 to TRBJ2-1; TRBD2 agrees at 14 bases. CDR3 length equals 14 residues. J gave up 8 bases and V 7 bases, and 4 bases lay outside the gene matches. Germline CDR1 reads MNHEY; CDR2 reads SVGAGI. As DNA, the CDR3 is TGTGCCAGCAAACAGGGACTAGCGGGAGATGAGCAGTTCTTC. Its translation: CASKQGLAGDEQFF.

The chain links TRBV18 to TRBJ1-6; possibly TRBD1 for D (5 bases). The CDR3 consists of 15 residues. Trimming shortened V by 3 bases and J by 7 bases, and 13 bases separated the two germline ends. CDR1 and CDR2 (germline): KGHSH, LQKENI. The CDR3 sequence is CASSPNGGDNSPLHF. Written as DNA, the CDR3 is TGTGCCAGCTCACCGAACGGGGGGGACAATTCACCCCTCCACTTT.

The chain couples TRBV10-3 to TRBJ1-4; 7 bases fit TRBD1. This CDR3 has 13 amino acids. Germline CDR1 and CDR2: ENHRY and SYGVKD. The V gene end was trimmed by 6 bases and the J gene end by 6 bases; junction bases not matched to a gene: 4. The CDR3 bases are TGTGCCATCAGGGCCGGGACAGATGAAAAACTGTTTTTT. Translation: CAIRAGTDEKLFF.

The V gene is TRBV3-1 (or the pseudogene TRBV3-2), the J gene TRBJ2-7; D uncertain. CDR1 is LGHDT, CDR2 YNNKEL, per germline (reference sequence). The CDR3 has 13 amino acids. With 1 base removed from V and 3 bases from J, the gap between germline ends came to 7 bases. CDR3 bases: TGTGCCAGCAGCCAAGCCTCCTTCTACGAGCAGTACTTC. It is translated as CASSQASFYEQYF.

The V call is TRBV30, the J call TRBJ1-1, with 10 bases identical to TRBD1. The CDR3 covers 15 residues. V was pared by 7 bases and J by 3 bases, with 11 bases of the junction left unmatched. Germline-derived CDR1 and CDR2 are GTSNPN and SVGIG (reference sequence). This chain's CDR3 is CASIPGQGSYTEAFF. CDR3 bases: TGTGCCTCCATACCGGGACAGGGGTCTTACACTGAAGCTTTCTTT. Full variable domain (remainder filled in from reference TRBV30 and TRBJ1-1): SQTIHQWPATLVQPVGSPLSLECTVEGTSNPNLYWYRQAAGRGLQLLFYSVGIGQISSEVPQNLSASRPQDRQFILSSKKLLLSDSGFYLCASIPGQGSYTEAFFGQGTRLTVV.

This chain uses TRBV29-1 with TRBJ1-2, with TRBD1 matching 7 bases. CDR3 size: 12 residues. Germline CDR1 is SQVTM and CDR2 is ANQGSEA. With V trimmed by 7 bases and J by 8 bases, 10 bases remained unmatched. In DNA, the CDR3 is TGCAGCGGGACCCACAGGGGAGAGGGCTACACCTTC. Its translation is CSGTHRGEGYTF.

The rearrangement uses TRBV30 and TRBJ1-1; D is perhaps TRBD1 (5 bases). Germline V CDR1 and CDR2: GTSNPN, SVGIG (reference sequence). Trimming removed 8 bases at V and 0 bases at J, with 16 bases between. This CDR3 is built from 14 residues. The CDR3 DNA reads TGTGCCGGGAACAGGCAACTCATGAACACTGAAGCTTTCTTT. Translation: CAGNRQLMNTEAFF.

The chain carries TRBV6-1 and TRBJ2-5, with a possible D match to TRBD1 (5 bases). V was clipped by 2 bases and J by 2 bases, with 6 bases between them. This CDR3 contains 13 residues. Germline CDR1 and CDR2: MNHNS and SASEGT. As DNA, the CDR3 is TGTGCCAGCAGTGAAAGGGGTCAAGAGACCCAGTACTTC. This translates into CASSERGQETQYF.

The chain links TRBV28 to TRBJ2-1; 9 nucleotides match TRBD2. The J segment lost 6 bases and the V segment lost 0 bases, leaving 6 bases of the junction unmatched. Germline V lookup: CDR1 MDHEN, CDR2 SYDVKM. The CDR3 extends over 16 amino acids. CDR3 nucleotide sequence: TGTGCCAGCAGTTTATGGGCGGGAGGGCCGTTCAATGAGCAGTTCTTC. Its translation is CASSLWAGGPFNEQFF. Full variable domain (rest looked up from reference TRBV28 and TRBJ2-1): DVKVTQSSRYLVKRTGEKVFLECVQDMDHENMFWYRQDPGLGLRLIYFSYDVKMKEKGDIPEGYSVSREKKERFSLILESASTNQTSMYLCASSLWAGGPFNEQFFGPGTRLTVL.

J is TRBJ1-1 and V is TRBV9; no definite D call. The V and J ends lost 0 bases and 1 base respectively, with 10 bases between them. Looked up from germline, CDR1 is SGDLS and CDR2 is YYNGEE. CDR3 size: 15 residues. CDR3 coding DNA: TGTGCCAGCAGCGTAGAGCCAGGCGCGAACACTGAAGCTTTCTTT. Encoded protein: CASSVEPGANTEAFF.

The chain recombines TRBV19 with TRBJ1-1; D not resolved. The V gene's germline CDR1 is LNHDA and CDR2 SQIVND (reference sequence). The CDR3 spans 13 residues. With 7 bases removed from V and 2 bases from J, the gap between germline ends came to 11 bases. The CDR3 sequence is CASTREANTEAFF. In nucleotides, the CDR3 is TGTGCCAGTACCCGCGAGGCCAACACTGAAGCTTTCTTT. The full variable domain, its missing parts supplied by reference TRBV19 and TRBJ1-1, is DGGITQSPKYLFRKEGQNVTLSCEQNLNHDAMYWYRQDPGQGLRLIYYSQIVNDFQKGDIAEGYSVSREKKESFPLTVTSAQKNPTAFYLCASTREANTEAFFGQGTRLTVV.

The chain couples TRBV11-3 to TRBJ2-3; 8 nucleotides match TRBD2. The CDR3 runs to 13 residues. The V gene's germline CDR1 is SGHNT and CDR2 YENEEA. V lost 8 bases, J lost 4 bases, and 5 bases stayed unmatched. CDR3 DNA sequence: TGTGCCAGCGCCGGGGGGGCGTCAGATACGCAGTATTTT. As protein: CASAGGASDTQYF.

This clone has more than one count but fewer than ten. V usage is TRBV18 and J usage is TRBJ1-6, with TRBD1 as a possible D gene (5 bases). The CDR3 extends over 18 amino acids. V lost 2 bases and J lost 0, with 14 bases in between. From germline, CDR1 is KGHSH and CDR2 LQKENI. The CDR3 region has the DNA TGTGCCAGCTCACCAATGGGGGATTCGAGCTCCTATAATTCACCCCTCCACTTT. The encoded protein is CASSPMGDSSSYNSPLHF.

The J gene is TRBJ2-7, the V gene TRBV27; 13 nucleotides match TRBD2. Germline loops: CDR1 MNHEY, CDR2 SMNVEV (reference sequence). After removal of 4 bases from V and 6 bases from J, the junction contained 9 bases not matched to a gene. The CDR3 loop spans 16 amino acids. CDR3 sequence: CASSSGLAGVNGEQYF. CDR3 bases: TGTGCCAGCAGTTCTGGACTAGCGGGAGTGAATGGCGAGCAGTACTTC.

The chain combines TRBV18 with TRBJ2-1; 12 bases match TRBD1. This CDR3 contains 17 residues. The germline V gene encodes CDR1 KGHSH and CDR2 LQKENI. Trimming took 0 bases from V and 4 from J; bases not matched to a gene: 4. The CDR3 spells CASSPPTGQGAYNEQFF. The CDR3 DNA sequence: TGTGCCAGCTCACCACCGACGGGACAGGGGGCTTACAATGAGCAGTTCTTC.

The chain links TRBV5-1 to TRBJ2-7; TRBD2 matches at 14 bases. The germline CDR1 and CDR2 sequences are SGHRS and YFSETQ. Trimming took 0 bases from V and 7 from J; bases not matched to a gene: 3. The CDR3 is made up of 15 amino acids. For the CDR3, the DNA is TGCGCCAGCAGCTTGGGACTAGCGGGAGGGGGGGAGCAGTACTTC. It translates to CASSLGLAGGGEQYF.

This clone is a singleton in its sample. The chain has TRBV7-9 and TRBJ2-1; maybe TRBD2 (5 bases). The CDR3 consists of 13 residues. The V gene's germline CDR1 is SEHNR and CDR2 FQNEAQ (reference sequence). The V end lost 0 bases, the J end lost 10 bases, and 10 bases lay between the germline ends. The CDR3 DNA reads as TGTGCCAGCAGCTTAGCACTCGGGAAGGAGCAGTTCTTC. Encoded protein: CASSLALGKEQFF.

The genes are TRBV4-3 and TRBJ2-5; the match to TRBD2 covers 10 bases. Germline V gene data show CDR1 as LGHNA and CDR2 as YSLEER. This CDR3 is built from 19 residues. V lost 2 bases and J lost 4; bases outside the gene matches: 16. CDR3: CASSQFPYSSGGRGETQYF. CDR3 DNA: TGCGCCAGCAGCCAATTTCCGTACTCTAGCGGGGGAAGGGGAGAGACCCAGTACTTC.

This clone has more than one count but fewer than ten. The CDR3 reads CASSLAGTLVGTSYEQYF. CDR3 DNA sequence: TGCGCCAGCAGCTTGGCCGGGACATTGGTCGGCACCTCCTACGAGCAGTACTTC. This chain links TRBV5-1 with TRBJ2-7; possibly TRBD1 for D (6 bases). The CDR3 consists of 18 residues. Germline lookup yields CDR1 SGHRS and CDR2 YFSETQ. V lost 0 bases to trimming and J lost 0 bases, with 19 bases between them.

Regarding this clone: A single base separates this from a much larger clone, so it may be a read error. The J gene is TRBJ1-6, the V gene TRBV11-2, with D unclear. Germline CDR1 SGHAT, CDR2 FQNNGV. This CDR3 region has 12 residues. Trimming took 0 bases from V and 6 from J, leaving 0 bases between them. The CDR3 sequence: CASSLDNSPLHF. DNA for the CDR3: TGTGCCAGCAGCTTAGATAATTCACCCCTCCACTTT.

This clone showed up just a few times. The V and J genes are TRBV29-1 and TRBJ2-1; 7 nucleotides match TRBD1. This CDR3 spans 15 amino acids. V trimming: 6 bases; J trimming: 6 bases; junction bases outside the gene matches: 14. Per the germline V gene, CDR1 is SQVTM and CDR2 is ANQGSEA. The CDR3 here is CSVARQGKRGNEQFF. Here the CDR3 DNA reads TGCAGCGTCGCCCGACAGGGAAAGAGGGGCAATGAGCAGTTCTTC.

This sequence joins TRBV6-1 and TRBJ2-7, with D perhaps TRBD1 (6 bases). The CDR3 contains 15 residues. Germline loops: CDR1 MNHNS, CDR2 SASEGT. V was clipped by 1 base and J by 1 base, with 11 bases between them. The CDR3 region has the DNA TGTGCCAGCAGTGAAGTAGGGACAACTTCCTACGAGCAGTACTTC. Amino acid sequence: CASSEVGTTSYEQYF.

J is TRBJ2-2 and V is TRBV19, with 8 bases matching TRBD1. CDR3 length equals 15 residues. In germline, CDR1 is LNHDA, CDR2 SQIVND (reference sequence). V lost 3 bases to trimming and J lost 6 bases; unmatched junction nucleotides: 6. The CDR3 bases are TGTGCCAGTAGTATCCTGGACAGGGATGCCGGGGAGCTGTTTTTT. Translated: CASSILDRDAGELFF.